This passage covers 27 T cell receptor beta chains from one sample sequenced in a study of human T cells and chemical hapten exposure. Time point: patch test 1, 2 weeks after DPC sensitization. Treatment reported: therapeutic diphenylcyclopropenone sensitization with weekly scalp DPC. A single record per CDR3 protein comes from TCRdb applying MiXCR to the RACE reads. The table shows around 160,000 distinct CDR3 sequences, with about 14% occurring only once. This material consisted of whole blood, taken in connection with sensitization to the hapten diphenylcyclopropenone (DPC). All receptors derive from a woman in her twenties or thirties with alopecia areata. Some clones in this sample may be carry-over from other donors' samples.

This clonotype has a count of ten or more. This rearrangement joins TRBV29-1 to TRBJ2-1; D ambiguous. CDR3 size: 11 residues. CDR1 is SQVTM and CDR2 is ANQGSEA in the germline V gene. Trimming left V 6 bases short and J 4 bases short, with 7 bases between. The CDR3 DNA follows: TGCAGCGTCAGCCGGTACAATGAGCAGTTCTTC. Encoded protein: CSVSRYNEQFF.

This clonotype came up a few times. V is TRBV11-3 and J is TRBJ2-7, with D maybe TRBD2 (5 bases). There are 13 residues in the CDR3. V was shortened by 3 bases and J by 3 bases, with 9 bases between the two germline ends. CDR1 and CDR2 (germline): SGHNT, YENEEA. CDR3 DNA: TGTGCCAGCAGCTTGGGAGACGACTACGAGCAGTACTTC. Its protein product is CASSLGDDYEQYF.

The chain couples TRBV4-1 to TRBJ1-2, with D possibly being TRBD1 (6 bases). Germline-derived CDR1 and CDR2 are MGHRA and YSYEKL. The CDR3 is made up of 16 amino acids. V was clipped by 0 bases and J by 4 bases, with 15 bases between them. Here the CDR3 reads CASSQEFTGLTYGYTF. The CDR3 region has the DNA TGCGCCAGCAGCCAAGAATTTACAGGGCTTACCTATGGCTACACCTTC.

This chain uses TRBV7-9 with TRBJ1-5, with D possibly TRBD1 on 5 matching bases. This CDR3 is built from 13 residues. V lost 5 bases and J 5 bases, leaving 10 bases between the germline ends. From germline, CDR1 is SEHNR and CDR2 FQNEAQ (reference sequence). The chain's CDR3 is CASSPLGDQPQHF. The CDR3 DNA sequence: TGTGCCAGCAGCCCGCTAGGGGATCAGCCCCAGCATTTT. The whole variable domain, filled in from reference TRBV7-9 and TRBJ1-5, reads DTGVSQNPRHKITKRGQNVTFRCDPISEHNRLYWYRQTLGQGPEFLTYFQNEAQLEKSRLLSDRFSAERPKGSFSTLEIQRTEQGDSAMYLCASSPLGDQPQHFGDGTRLSIL.

This clonotype occurred many times. The chain employs TRBV11-2 and TRBJ1-2, with 7 nucleotides matching TRBD1. Trimming took 1 base from V and 4 from J; bases not matched to a gene: 9. CDR3 length: 16 residues. Germline V gives CDR1 SGHAT, CDR2 FQNNGV. The CDR3 spells CASSLGGQAWGYGYTF. The CDR3, as DNA: TGTGCCAGCAGCTTAGGTGGACAGGCCTGGGGCTATGGCTACACCTTC. Based on the CDR3 plus reference TRBV11-2 and TRBJ1-2, the full variable domain is EAGVAQSPRYKIIEKRQSVAFWCNPISGHATLYWYQQILGQGPKLLIQFQNNGVVDDSQLPKDRFSAERLKGVDSTLKIQPAKLEDSAVYLCASSLGGQAWGYGYTFGSGTRLTVV.

This chain connects TRBV11-3 to TRBJ1-6, with no clear D. The length of the CDR3 is 15 residues. Trimming took 0 bases from V and 8 from J, leaving 11 bases between them. Germline V gives CDR1 SGHNT, CDR2 YENEEA. CDR3 loop: CASSLEQADYSPLHF. DNA of the CDR3: TGTGCCAGCAGCTTAGAGCAGGCAGACTATTCACCCCTCCACTTT.

The genes are TRBV18 and TRBJ1-6; D might be TRBD1 (5 bases). Germline lookup yields CDR1 KGHSH and CDR2 LQKENI. V shed 3 bases and J shed 7 bases, with 13 bases lying between them. The CDR3 spans 15 residues. In DNA form, the CDR3 reads TGTGCCAGCTCACCTCGACAGCCACCAAATTCACCCCTCCACTTT. Protein sequence: CASSPRQPPNSPLHF.

V gene TRBV30 combines with J gene TRBJ1-1; D is unclear. This CDR3 is built from 13 residues. CDR1 is GTSNPN and CDR2 is SVGIG in the germline V gene (reference sequence). V was cut by 0 bases and J by 1 base, with 6 bases left in between. CDR3 in DNA: TGTGCCTGGAGTGTAACCCAGAACACTGAAGCTTTCTTT. Protein sequence: CAWSVTQNTEAFF.

The chain couples TRBV28 to TRBJ1-1; 10 nucleotides agree with TRBD1. Germline loops: CDR1 MDHEN, CDR2 SYDVKM. The CDR3 contains 13 residues. V lost 7 bases and J lost 6; bases outside the gene matches: 5. The CDR3 here is CASNGQGESEAFF. The DNA of the CDR3 is TGTGCCAGCAATGGACAGGGGGAGTCTGAAGCTTTCTTT.

In nucleotides, the CDR3 is TGTGCCAGCAGCTTTTTGTCTTCCCGAGGGGGAAATTCACCCCTCCACTTT. Encoded protein: CASSFLSSRGGNSPLHF. V is TRBV7-2 and J is TRBJ1-6; D is possibly TRBD1 (6 bases). Looked up from germline, CDR1 is SGHTA and CDR2 is FQGNSA. Trimming removed 3 bases at V and 7 bases at J, with 19 bases between. The CDR3 consists of 17 residues. The full variable domain, its missing parts supplied by reference TRBV7-2 and TRBJ1-6, is GAGVSQSPSNKVTEKGKDVELRCDPISGHTALYWYRQSLGQGLEFLIYFQGNSAPDKSGLPSDRFSAERTGGSVSTLTIQRTQQEDSAVYLCASSFLSSRGGNSPLHFGNGTRLTVT.

This clonotype has a handful of counts. The chain combines TRBV28 with TRBJ1-1, with D maybe TRBD1 (5 bases). This CDR3 is 12 amino acids long. Germline CDR1 MDHEN, CDR2 SYDVKM. V shed 8 bases and J shed 4 bases, with 11 bases lying between them. The CDR3 reads CASPRGSTEAFF. DNA for the CDR3: TGTGCCAGCCCCCGGGGCTCCACTGAAGCTTTCTTT.

The chain recombines TRBV29-1 with TRBJ2-5; D is possibly TRBD2 (6 bases). This CDR3 is built from 12 residues. In germline, CDR1 is SQVTM, CDR2 ANQGSEA. Trimming took 5 bases from V and 4 from J, leaving 11 bases between them. In DNA form, the CDR3 reads TGCAGCGTTTCCTCGGAGGGAGAGACCCAGTACTTC. Amino acid sequence: CSVSSEGETQYF.

This clonotype occurred a few times. The chain combines TRBV5-1 with TRBJ1-2; 8 bases fit TRBD1. The CDR3 is 14 amino acids. Trimming at V came to 0 bases and at J to 8 bases, leaving 6 bases not matched to a gene. In germline, CDR1 is SGHRS, CDR2 YFSETQ. The CDR3 DNA sequence: TGCGCCAGCAGCTTGGCACCAGGGGGCGGCGGCTACACCTTC. As protein: CASSLAPGGGGYTF. Full variable domain (rest looked up from reference TRBV5-1 and TRBJ1-2): KAGVTQTPRYLIKTRGQQVTLSCSPISGHRSVSWYQQTPGQGLQFLFEYFSETQRNKGNFPGRFSGRQFSNSRSEMNVSTLELGDSALYLCASSLAPGGGGYTFGSGTRLTVV.

This clonotype showed up just once. A much larger clone lies one base from this, so it may be a read error. This sequence joins TRBV11-2 and TRBJ2-3; D is perhaps TRBD1 (7 bases). The CDR3 spans 17 residues. Per germline, CDR1 SGHAT and CDR2 FQNNGV. The CDR3 DNA follows: TGTGTCAGCAGCTCGTCCGGAGGGGGCAAAAGCACAGATACGCAGTATTTT. Amino acid sequence: CVSSSSGGGKSTDTQYF.

There are many counts of this clonotype. The V call is TRBV28, the J call TRBJ1-3; possible D gene TRBD1, 6 bases. This CDR3 contains 15 residues. From germline, CDR1 is MDHEN and CDR2 SYDVKM. Trimming shortened V by 2 bases and J by 4 bases, and 12 bases separated the two germline ends. The CDR3 sequence is CASSLAGASGNTIYF. The CDR3 DNA reads as TGTGCCAGCAGTTTAGCAGGGGCCTCAGGAAACACCATATATTTT.

The CDR3 nucleotides are TGTGCCAGCAGTTACTCTGAGGGTGCGGATTCACCCCTCCACTTT. Protein sequence: CASSYSEGADSPLHF. This chain links TRBV6-5 with TRBJ1-6, with no clear D. From germline, CDR1 is MNHEY and CDR2 SVGAGI. CDR3 size: 15 residues. Trimming took 0 bases from V and 8 from J, leaving 11 bases between them.

This clonotype was observed at least ten times. The rearrangement links TRBV7-3 to TRBJ1-3; D gene uncertain. This CDR3 comprises 14 residues. Germline V gene data show CDR1 as SGHTA and CDR2 as FQGTGA. Trimming shortened V by 2 bases and J by 3 bases, and 8 bases separated the two germline ends. The CDR3 DNA reads TGTGCCAGCAGCTTATCTGGCATTGGAAACACCATATATTTT. Its translation: CASSLSGIGNTIYF.

CDR3 sequence: CASSASGAYEQYF. CDR3 coding DNA: TGCGCCAGCAGTGCCAGCGGAGCCTACGAGCAGTACTTC. V usage is TRBV10-1 and J usage is TRBJ2-7; D may be TRBD2 (5 bases). The CDR3 consists of 13 residues. Trimming shortened V by 4 bases and J by 2 bases, and 9 bases separated the two germline ends. Germline-derived CDR1 and CDR2 are WNHNN and SYGVQD (reference sequence).

This clonotype occurred a few times. This chain uses TRBV6-6 with TRBJ1-1, with D hard to call. Per germline, CDR1 MNHNY and CDR2 SVGAGI (reference sequence). Trimming stripped 4 bases from V and 5 bases from J, with 14 bases between. The CDR3 spans 14 residues. This CDR3 is CASSSHLIRTEAFF. Here the CDR3 DNA reads TGTGCCAGCAGTTCCCACCTCATTCGAACTGAAGCTTTCTTT.

This rearrangement joins TRBV10-3 to TRBJ1-1, with D hard to call. The CDR3 runs 12 residues. CDR1 is ENHRY and CDR2 is SYGVKD in the germline V gene. Trimming took 7 bases from V and 1 from J, leaving 7 bases between them. Here the CDR3 reads CAITSGNTEAFF. CDR3 DNA: TGTGCCATCACTTCGGGGAACACTGAAGCTTTCTTT.

This clonotype turned up a few times. This chain links TRBV5-4 with TRBJ1-1; D is unclear. V was pared by 4 bases and J by 1 base, with 8 bases between. Germline CDR1 SGHNT, CDR2 YYREEE (reference sequence). The CDR3 spans 13 residues. CDR3 sequence (DNA): TGTGCCAGCAGCACATACTCGAACACTGAAGCTTTCTTT. It codes for CASSTYSNTEAFF.

The chain links TRBV7-2 to TRBJ2-5, with TRBD2 identical over 8 bases. The junction had 5 bases not matched to a gene; V was cut back by 5 bases and J by 3 bases. CDR1 and CDR2 (germline): SGHTA, FQGNSA. This CDR3 contains 14 residues. The CDR3 DNA follows: TGTGCCAGCAGCCCAGTACTAGCGGAAGAGACCCAGTACTTC. Its protein is CASSPVLAEETQYF.

There are a few counts of this clonotype. CDR3 nucleotide sequence: TGTGCCAGCAGTAGAGGGGACAGGGACATCAACAATCAGCCCCAGCATTTT. Amino acids: CASSRGDRDINNQPQHF. The J gene is TRBJ1-5, the V gene TRBV6-2 or TRBV6-3, with 9 bases that match TRBD1. The V segment lost 5 bases and the J segment 3 bases; nucleotides outside the gene matches: 11. The CDR3 has 17 residues. CDR1 and CDR2 (germline): MNHEY, SVGEGT.

The rearrangement uses TRBV10-3 and TRBJ2-5; D call uncertain. CDR3 size: 15 residues. Trimming removed 0 bases at V and 5 bases at J, with 13 bases between. Looked up from germline, CDR1 is ENHRY and CDR2 is SYGVKD. CDR3 in DNA: TGTGCCATCAGTGAGTCAAACGTTCAGGCGGAGACCCAGTACTTC. This codes for CAISESNVQAETQYF.

The V call is TRBV29-1, the J call TRBJ2-3; 11 nucleotides agree with TRBD2. Germline V gives CDR1 SQVTM, CDR2 ANQGSEA. The CDR3 is 14 residues long. Trimming removed 4 bases from V and 4 bases from J; junction bases left unmatched: 4. In DNA form, the CDR3 reads TGCAGCGTTGGCACTAGCGGGAGACCAGATACGCAGTATTTT. Translated: CSVGTSGRPDTQYF.

This clonotype was detected a few times. J is TRBJ2-2 and V is TRBV27; 10 bases map to TRBD2. Germline-derived CDR1 and CDR2 are MNHEY and SMNVEV (reference sequence). Trimming removed 6 bases from V and 5 bases from J; junction bases left unmatched: 6. The CDR3 is 15 residues long. The CDR3 is CASSTSGRGTGELFF. For the CDR3, the DNA is TGTGCCAGCAGCACGAGCGGGAGGGGGACCGGGGAGCTGTTTTTT.

V gene TRBV3-1 combines with J gene TRBJ2-7, with no clear D. The CDR3 is 14 amino acids. The germline V gene encodes CDR1 LGHDT and CDR2 YNNKEL (reference sequence). Trimming shortened V by 0 bases and J by 9 bases, and 15 bases separated the two germline ends. For the CDR3, the DNA is TGTGCCAGCAGCCAAGATCTTGTGCCGACCGGGCAGTACTTC. Its translation is CASSQDLVPTGQYF.